What follows is one T cell receptor (beta chain) and its context. CDR1 is SGHNT, CDR2 YYREEE, per germline (reference sequence). V shed 4 bases, J shed 8 bases, and the junction held 6 bases outside the gene matches. This CDR3 spans 15 amino acids. The data are from a study of control samples from healthy donors and cancer patients. Clones were read by immunoSEQ multiplex PCR, and TCRdb kept only the in-frame ones, dropping some. Of around 140,000 clones in the sample, about nine tenths were seen once. The receptor was derived from a man younger than 40 in good health. The V call is TRBV5-4, the J call TRBJ1-6, with 10 bases matching TRBD1. Source material: blood. This chain's CDR3 is CASSGDRGGYSPLHF. The CDR3 DNA sequence: TGTGCCAGCAGCGGGGACAGGGGAGGTTATTCACCCCTCCACTTT. Combining the CDR3 with reference TRBV5-4 and TRBJ1-6 gives the whole variable domain ETGVTQSPTHLIKTRGQQVTLRCSSQSGHNTVSWYQQALGQGPQFIFQYYREEENGRGNFPPRFSGLQFPNYSSELNVNALELDDSALYLCASSGDRGGYSPLHFGNGTRLTVT.